One T cell receptor (beta chain) is described in this entry. The antigen remains undetermined. PCR used 60 Vbeta primers and 13 Jbeta primers. TCRdb keeps only in-frame clones here, not all; method: immunoSEQ multiplex PCR. Of about 110,000 clones listed, about two thirds were seen once; the top ten hold 2.5% to 3%. This sample is drawn from a study of cytomegalovirus exposure and HLA in healthy donors. From germline, CDR1 is SGHTA and CDR2 FQGTGA. The V gene end was trimmed by 1 base and the J gene end by 0 bases; junction bases not matched to a gene: 6. The CDR3 extends over 17 amino acids. General study findings and limits: An analysis that came later showed most CMV-associated TCR beta chains appearing HLA-restricted. Upon later analysis, TCR association rates were observed to vary by HLA locus, being highest for DRB1 and lowest for HLA-C. Earlier analysis yielded a pattern in which most TCR beta V segments were productive about 90% or about 30% of the time.

This sequence joins TRBV7-3 and TRBJ2-1, with 7 bases fitting TRBD2. Sequenced: PBMCs. The TCR originated in a female donor in good health and CMV-seronegative. For the CDR3, the DNA is TGTGCCAGCAGCTTAAGAGGTCTAGCGGCCTCCTACAATGAGCAGTTCTTC. Translated: CASSLRGLAASYNEQFF.